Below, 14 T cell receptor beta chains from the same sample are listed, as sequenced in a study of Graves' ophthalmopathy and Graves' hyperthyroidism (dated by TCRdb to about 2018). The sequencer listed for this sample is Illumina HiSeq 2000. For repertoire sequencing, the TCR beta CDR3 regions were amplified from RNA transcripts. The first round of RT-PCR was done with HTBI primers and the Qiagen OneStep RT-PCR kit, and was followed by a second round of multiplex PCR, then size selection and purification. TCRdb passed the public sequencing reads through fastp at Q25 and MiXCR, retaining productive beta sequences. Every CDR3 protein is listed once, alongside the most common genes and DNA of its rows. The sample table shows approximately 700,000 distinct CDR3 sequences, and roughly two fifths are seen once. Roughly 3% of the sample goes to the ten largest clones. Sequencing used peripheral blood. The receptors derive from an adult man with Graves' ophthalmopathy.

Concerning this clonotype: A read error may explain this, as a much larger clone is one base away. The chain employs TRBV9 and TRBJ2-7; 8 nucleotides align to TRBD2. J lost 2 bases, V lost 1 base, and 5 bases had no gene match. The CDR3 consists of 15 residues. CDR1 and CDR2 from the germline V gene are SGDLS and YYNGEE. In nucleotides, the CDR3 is TGTGCCAGCAGCGTACGGGGGGGGATTGCCTACGAGCAGTACTTC. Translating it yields CASSVRGGIAYEQYF.

The CDR3 region has the DNA TGTGCCATCAGTTTCTTGATCTTGACAGAACCGAACACTGAAGCTTTCTTT. It codes for CAISFLILTEPNTEAFF. This sequence joins TRBV10-3 and TRBJ1-1, with a tentative D call TRBD1 (5 bases). Trimming took off 5 bases at V and 1 base at J, with 20 bases between the two ends. CDR3 size: 17 residues. Germline CDR1 ENHRY, CDR2 SYGVKD.

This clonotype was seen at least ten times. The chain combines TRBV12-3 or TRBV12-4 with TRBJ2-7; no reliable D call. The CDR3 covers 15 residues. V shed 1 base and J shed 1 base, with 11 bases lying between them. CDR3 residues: CASSLGFTFSYEQYF. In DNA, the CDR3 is TGTGCCAGCAGTTTAGGTTTCACATTTTCCTACGAGCAGTACTTC.

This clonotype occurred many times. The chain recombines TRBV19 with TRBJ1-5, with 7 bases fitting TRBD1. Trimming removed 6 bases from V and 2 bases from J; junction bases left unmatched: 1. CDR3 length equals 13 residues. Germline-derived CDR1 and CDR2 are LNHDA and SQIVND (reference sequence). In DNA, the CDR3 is TGTGCCAGTAGGACAGGGCGCAATCAGCCCCAGCATTTT. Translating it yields CASRTGRNQPQHF.

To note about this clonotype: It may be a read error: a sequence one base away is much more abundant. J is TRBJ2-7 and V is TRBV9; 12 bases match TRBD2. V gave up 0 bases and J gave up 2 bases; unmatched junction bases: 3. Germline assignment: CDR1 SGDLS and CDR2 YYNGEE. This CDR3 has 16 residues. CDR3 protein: CASSVGTSGDTYEQYV. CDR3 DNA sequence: TGTGCCAGCAGCGTAGGGACTAGCGGGGACACCTACGAGCAGTACGTC.

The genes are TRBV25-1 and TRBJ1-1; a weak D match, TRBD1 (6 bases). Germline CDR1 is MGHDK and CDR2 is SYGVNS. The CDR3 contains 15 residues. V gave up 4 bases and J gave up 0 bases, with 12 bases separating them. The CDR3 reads CASSAGQNMNTEAFF. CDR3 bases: TGTGCCAGCAGTGCCGGACAGAACATGAACACTGAAGCTTTCTTT.

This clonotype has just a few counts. The CDR3 DNA is TGTGCCAGCAGCCAAGGAGGGATGCGAGAGACCCAGTACTTC. Protein: CASSQGGMRETQYF. This sequence joins TRBV11-3 and TRBJ2-5, with D possibly being TRBD2 (6 bases). This CDR3 contains 14 residues. Germline V gene data show CDR1 as SGHNT and CDR2 as YENEEA. V shed 5 bases and J shed 4 bases, with 14 bases lying between them. Together with reference TRBV11-3 and TRBJ2-5, the CDR3 gives the full variable domain: EAGVVQSPRYKIIEKKQPVAFWCNPISGHNTLYWYLQNLGQGPELLIRYENEEAVDDSQLPKDRFSAERLKGVDSTLKIQPAELGDSAVYLCASSQGGMRETQYFGPGTRLLVL.

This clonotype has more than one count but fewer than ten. This CDR3 is CASSQGLARGRAQYF. The CDR3 nucleotides are TGCGCCAGCAGCCAAGGACTAGCGCGCGGCCGGGCCCAGTACTTC. The genes are TRBV4-1 and TRBJ2-5, with TRBD2 identical over 8 bases. Trimming took 1 base from V and 9 from J; bases not matched to a gene: 10. Germline V gene data show CDR1 as MGHRA and CDR2 as YSYEKL. This CDR3 region has 15 residues.

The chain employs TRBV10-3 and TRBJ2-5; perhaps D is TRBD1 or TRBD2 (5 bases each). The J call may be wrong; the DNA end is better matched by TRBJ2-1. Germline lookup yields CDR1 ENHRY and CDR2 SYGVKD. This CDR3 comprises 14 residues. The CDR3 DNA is TGTGCCATCAGTGACGGGGCAGGGATGAATGAGCAGTTCTTC. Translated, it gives CAISDGAGMNEQFF.

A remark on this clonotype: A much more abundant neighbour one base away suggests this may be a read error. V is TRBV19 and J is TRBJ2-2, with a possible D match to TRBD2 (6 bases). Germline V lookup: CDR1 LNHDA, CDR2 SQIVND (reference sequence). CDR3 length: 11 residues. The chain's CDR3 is CATNLGGELVF. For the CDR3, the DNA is TGTGCCACCAACCTGGGCGGGGAGCTGGTTTTT.

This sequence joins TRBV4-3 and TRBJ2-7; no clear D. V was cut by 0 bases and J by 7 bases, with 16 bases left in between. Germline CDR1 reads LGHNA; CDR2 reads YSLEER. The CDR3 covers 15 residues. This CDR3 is CASSQEAVSLLEQYF. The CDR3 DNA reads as TGCGCCAGCAGCCAAGAGGCGGTGTCATTGTTGGAGCAGTACTTC.

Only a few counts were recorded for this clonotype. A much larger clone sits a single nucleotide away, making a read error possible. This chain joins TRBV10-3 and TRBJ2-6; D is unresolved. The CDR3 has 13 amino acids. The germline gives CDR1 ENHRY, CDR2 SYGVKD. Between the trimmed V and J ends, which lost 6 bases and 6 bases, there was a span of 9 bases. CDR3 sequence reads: CAISPTVANVLTF. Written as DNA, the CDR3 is TGTGCCATCAGCCCGACGGTGGCCAACGTCCTGACTTTC.

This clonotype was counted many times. The CDR3 nucleotides are TGTGCCAGCAGCCCGGGACTAGCGGCTGCGGCCCAGTACTTC. Translation: CASSPGLAAAAQYF. The rearrangement joins TRBV14 to TRBJ2-5; 11 nucleotides agree with TRBD2. The germline V gene has CDR1 SGHDN and CDR2 FVKESK. With V trimmed by 4 bases and J by 9 bases, 7 bases remained unmatched. There are 14 residues in the CDR3.

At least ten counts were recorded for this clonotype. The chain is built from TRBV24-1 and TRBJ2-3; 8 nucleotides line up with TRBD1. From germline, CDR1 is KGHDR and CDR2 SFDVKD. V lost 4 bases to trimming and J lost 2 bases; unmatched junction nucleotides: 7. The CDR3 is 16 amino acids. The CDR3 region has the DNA TGTGCCACCAGTGACCCGGACAGGGAACTCACAGATACGCAGTATTTT. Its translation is CATSDPDRELTDTQYF.